These 32 T cell receptor beta chains originate from one sample sequenced in a study of T cells in pancreatic ductal adenocarcinoma. The method was immunoSEQ multiplex PCR; TCRdb's version includes in-frame clones alone and lacks a portion of them. The sample contains about 98,000 clones, about 95% of which appear only once. Selected pancreatic ductal adenocarcinoma patients had undergone surgery without neoadjuvant therapy. Sequencing input: PBMCs. The receptors were gathered from a human donor with pancreatic ductal adenocarcinoma.

The chain links TRBV30 to TRBJ2-1; 9 nucleotides line up with TRBD1. Trimming at V came to 3 bases and at J to 0 bases, leaving 12 bases not matched to a gene. The germline gives CDR1 GTSNPN, CDR2 SVGIG (reference sequence). CDR3 length equals 18 residues. This CDR3 reads CAWSRGTGGGSSYNEQFF. DNA of the CDR3: TGTGCCTGGAGCCGGGGTACAGGGGGCGGGAGCTCCTACAATGAGCAGTTCTTC.

This chain links TRBV29-1 with TRBJ1-4; 7 bases are a match to TRBD1. Germline V gives CDR1 SQVTM, CDR2 ANQGSEA. V was pared by 3 bases and J by 6 bases, with 4 bases of the junction left unmatched. CDR3 length: 13 residues. In DNA, the CDR3 is TGCAGCGTTGATACAGGGGCGGATGAAAAACTGTTTTTT. Its translation: CSVDTGADEKLFF.

The gene calls are TRBV9 and TRBJ2-7; weak D call: TRBD2 (6 bases). The V and J ends lost 0 bases and 1 base respectively, with 14 bases between them. Per germline, CDR1 SGDLS and CDR2 YYNGEE. The CDR3 runs to 16 residues. The DNA for the CDR3 is TGTGCCAGCAGCGTAGGGGCGGTGGCGGGATCCTACGAGCAGTACTTC. It encodes CASSVGAVAGSYEQYF. The entire variable domain, with the rest obtained from reference TRBV9 and TRBJ2-7, is as follows: DSGVTQTPKHLITATGQRVTLRCSPRSGDLSVYWYQQSLDQGLQFLIQYYNGEERAKGNILERFSAQQFPDLHSELNLSSLELGDSALYFCASSVGAVAGSYEQYFGPGTRLTVT.

V is TRBV28 and J is TRBJ2-3; 11 nucleotides match TRBD1. Per the germline V gene, CDR1 is MDHEN and CDR2 is SYDVKM. The ends lost 4 bases at V and 3 bases at J; junction bases unmatched: 6. This CDR3 region has 16 residues. The CDR3 here is CASSSWTGGATDTQYF. CDR3 coding DNA: TGTGCCAGCAGTTCCTGGACAGGGGGCGCGACAGATACGCAGTATTTT.

This rearrangement joins TRBV7-3 to TRBJ2-2, with TRBD2 as a possible D gene (6 bases). The CDR3 spans 15 residues. V lost 6 bases to trimming and J lost 4 bases, with 15 bases between them. Germline V gene data show CDR1 as SGHTA and CDR2 as FQGTGA. Written as DNA, the CDR3 is TGTGCCAGCAGACCTCCCGGGAGTGGCACCGGGGAGCTGTTTTTT. Translated: CASRPPGSGTGELFF.

The chain links TRBV6-5 to TRBJ1-1; D call uncertain. The CDR3 totals 14 residues. With 7 bases removed from V and 2 bases from J, the gap between germline ends came to 14 bases. The germline V gene has CDR1 MNHEY and CDR2 SVGAGI. The CDR3 DNA reads TGTGCCAGCAAAATATCGACGGGTAACACTGAAGCTTTCTTT. Its protein product is CASKISTGNTEAFF.

The V call is TRBV9, the J call TRBJ2-1; 9 bases align to TRBD2. Germline CDR1 SGDLS, CDR2 YYNGEE. With 4 bases clipped from V and 5 bases from J, the junction kept 7 bases outside the gene matches. CDR3 length equals 15 residues. The CDR3 sequence: CASSSRTSANNEQFF. Here the CDR3 DNA reads TGTGCCAGCAGCTCCCGGACTAGCGCTAACAATGAGCAGTTCTTC.

The V gene is TRBV6-1, the J gene TRBJ2-7; D possibly corresponds to TRBD2 (6 bases). The CDR3 spans 13 residues. Per germline, CDR1 MNHNS and CDR2 SASEGT. V was cut by 6 bases and J by 0 bases, with 9 bases left in between. CDR3 protein: CASRTGSSYEQYF. The CDR3 nucleotides read TGTGCCAGCAGAACCGGGAGCTCCTACGAGCAGTACTTC.

The chain is built from TRBV18 and TRBJ2-3, with TRBD2 as a possible D gene (6 bases). CDR1 and CDR2 (germline): KGHSH, LQKENI. Trimming removed 6 bases at V and 0 bases at J, with 13 bases between. The CDR3 covers 15 residues. CDR3 sequence: CASSPGLTSTDTQYF. The CDR3 DNA sequence: TGTGCCAGCTCTCCGGGACTTACTAGCACAGATACGCAGTATTTT.

The V call is TRBV5-1, the J call TRBJ2-1, with 7 bases aligning to TRBD2. The CDR3 contains 14 residues. The ends lost 4 bases at V and 6 bases at J; junction bases unmatched: 7. Germline CDR1 and CDR2: SGHRS and YFSETQ. The CDR3 protein is CASSPSASGNEQFF. DNA of the CDR3: TGCGCCAGCAGCCCTTCTGCTAGCGGCAATGAGCAGTTCTTC. Full variable domain (rest looked up from reference TRBV5-1 and TRBJ2-1): KAGVTQTPRYLIKTRGQQVTLSCSPISGHRSVSWYQQTPGQGLQFLFEYFSETQRNKGNFPGRFSGRQFSNSRSEMNVSTLELGDSALYLCASSPSASGNEQFFGPGTRLTVL.

This clone was found once. V gene TRBV4-3 combines with J gene TRBJ2-3, with 8 bases fitting TRBD2. This CDR3 spans 16 amino acids. J gave up 0 bases and V 3 bases, and 5 bases lay outside the gene matches. Germline CDR1 and CDR2: LGHNA and YSLEER. CDR3 protein: CASSQSLAESTDTQYF. The CDR3 DNA sequence: TGCGCCAGCAGCCAGTCACTAGCGGAGAGCACAGATACGCAGTATTTT.

V and J are TRBV28 and TRBJ1-1; D not resolved. V was cut by 2 bases and J by 11 bases, with 15 bases left in between. CDR3 length: 13 amino acids. From germline, CDR1 is MDHEN and CDR2 SYDVKM. The CDR3 reads CASSLGVGRRAFF. CDR3 coding DNA: TGTGCCAGCAGTTTAGGCGTGGGCAGGAGGGCTTTCTTT.

The sample holds one count of this clone. The chain recombines TRBV7-2 with TRBJ2-1; maybe TRBD2 (6 bases). The CDR3 consists of 15 residues. Per germline, CDR1 SGHTA and CDR2 FQGNSA. V gave up 7 bases and J gave up 4 bases, with 17 bases separating them. The CDR3 nucleotides read TGTGCCAGCACCATCCCTGGGGACTTATACAATGAGCAGTTCTTC. Its protein is CASTIPGDLYNEQFF.

The J gene is TRBJ2-5, the V gene TRBV6-5; 10 bases agree with TRBD1. Trimming cost V 4 bases and J 5 bases; bases outside gene matches: 10. This CDR3 is built from 16 residues. Germline V gives CDR1 MNHEY, CDR2 SVGAGI. The CDR3 loop reads CASSSLSRTGGETQYF. DNA for the CDR3: TGTGCCAGCAGTTCACTCAGCAGGACAGGGGGGGAGACCCAGTACTTC.

DNA for the CDR3: TGTGCCAGTACCCCACAGCGGGAGACAGGCGAGCAGTACTTC. This sequence encodes CASTPQRETGEQYF. V usage is TRBV19 and J usage is TRBJ2-7; TRBD2 matches 8 bases. Germline assignment: CDR1 LNHDA and CDR2 SQIVND (reference sequence). Unmatched junction bases numbered 11, after V lost 7 bases and J lost 6 bases. The CDR3 runs 14 residues.

The chain combines TRBV2 with TRBJ1-2, with a tentative D call TRBD1 (5 bases). CDR1 SNHLY and CDR2 FYNNEI come from the germline V gene. Trimming removed 7 bases at V and 4 bases at J, with 13 bases between. The CDR3 runs to 13 residues. The CDR3 DNA is TGTGCCAGCAAGGAGGGGCAAGGCTATGGCTACACCTTC. This translates into CASKEGQGYGYTF. Combining the CDR3 with reference TRBV2 and TRBJ1-2 gives the whole variable domain EPEVTQTPSHQVTQMGQEVILRCVPISNHLYFYWYRQILGQKVEFLVSFYNNEISEKSEIFDDQFSVERPDGSNFTLKIRSTKLEDSAMYFCASKEGQGYGYTFGSGTRLTVV.

The chain links TRBV21-1 to TRBJ2-1; the table's D call, TRBD2, was not checked against the DNA. TRBV21-1 counts as a pseudogene. The CDR3 extends over 17 amino acids. The CDR3 here is CASSKVGRSGSRNEQFF. The CDR3 coding sequence is TGTGCCAGCAGCAAAGTTGGGAGGAGCGGGAGTAGGAATGAGCAGTTCTTC.

The chain links TRBV5-6 to TRBJ2-7, with TRBD2 matching over 13 bases. This CDR3 has 15 residues. Germline V lookup: CDR1 SGHDT, CDR2 YYEEEE. Unmatched junction bases numbered 4, after V lost 2 bases and J lost 5 bases. The CDR3 coding sequence is TGTGCCAGCAGCTTTGGACTAGCGGGAGATCACGAGCAGTACTTC. Protein sequence: CASSFGLAGDHEQYF. The full variable domain, its missing parts supplied by reference TRBV5-6 and TRBJ2-7, is DAGVTQSPTHLIKTRGQQVTLRCSPKSGHDTVSWYQQALGQGPQFIFQYYEEEERQRGNFPDRFSGHQFPNYSSELNVNALLLGDSALYLCASSFGLAGDHEQYFGPGTRLTVT.

The chain joins TRBV30 to TRBJ2-4, with D possibly TRBD2 on 5 matching bases. V was trimmed by 0 bases and J by 10 bases, leaving 10 bases between them. This CDR3 contains 12 residues. Germline loops: CDR1 GTSNPN, CDR2 SVGIG (reference sequence). CDR3 sequence reads: CAWSVLGEIQYF. CDR3 nucleotide sequence: TGTGCCTGGAGTGTACTCGGGGAAATTCAGTACTTC.

The V and J genes are TRBV13 and TRBJ2-3; TRBD2 might be the D (5 bases). Germline CDR1 and CDR2: PRHDT and FYEKMQ (reference sequence). CDR3 length equals 16 residues. The V end lost 0 bases, the J end lost 2 bases, and 12 bases lay between the germline ends. CDR3 region: CASSLGILAPTDTQYF. In DNA, the CDR3 is TGTGCCAGCAGCTTAGGCATCCTAGCTCCCACAGATACGCAGTATTTT.

The V and J genes are TRBV28 and TRBJ2-7, with 9 nucleotides matching TRBD1. The germline gives CDR1 MDHEN, CDR2 SYDVKM. The V gene end was trimmed by 5 bases and the J gene end by 3 bases; junction bases not matched to a gene: 5. The CDR3 covers 14 residues. The CDR3 sequence: CASSPTGGVYEQYF. The CDR3 DNA follows: TGTGCCAGCAGTCCGACAGGGGGAGTCTACGAGCAGTACTTC.

Concerning this clone: This CDR3 is also generated by other DNA sequences in the sample. The V gene is TRBV5-1, the J gene TRBJ2-2, with D possibly TRBD2 on 6 matching bases. Germline lookup yields CDR1 SGHRS and CDR2 YFSETQ. CDR3 length: 15 amino acids. V gave up 5 bases and J gave up 1 base, with 12 bases separating them. CDR3 DNA: TGCGCCAGCAGTCTCAGACTAGTGAACACCGGGGAGCTGTTTTTT. Protein product: CASSLRLVNTGELFF. The full variable domain, rest sourced from reference TRBV5-1 and TRBJ2-2, is KAGVTQTPRYLIKTRGQQVTLSCSPISGHRSVSWYQQTPGQGLQFLFEYFSETQRNKGNFPGRFSGRQFSNSRSEMNVSTLELGDSALYLCASSLRLVNTGELFFGEGSRLTVL.

V usage is TRBV29-1 and J usage is TRBJ2-2; no clear D. V lost 6 bases to trimming and J lost 2 bases, with 10 bases between them. Germline CDR1 is SQVTM and CDR2 is ANQGSEA. This CDR3 is built from 13 residues. The CDR3 spells CSVLTYNTGELFF. The CDR3 coding sequence is TGCAGCGTGCTAACTTATAACACCGGGGAGCTGTTTTTT.

This sequence joins TRBV6-1 and TRBJ2-7; 9 positions agree with TRBD2. V lost 2 bases to trimming and J lost 4 bases; unmatched junction nucleotides: 24. Germline lookup yields CDR1 MNHNS and CDR2 SASEGT. This CDR3 has 21 amino acids. The CDR3 here is CASSELMRVNQIGLASYEQYF. The CDR3 DNA is TGTGCCAGCAGTGAACTAATGCGGGTAAATCAGATAGGACTAGCGAGTTACGAGCAGTACTTC.

V gene TRBV10-2 combines with J gene TRBJ2-1, with 13 positions matching TRBD2. The CDR3 is 16 residues long. Trimming cost V 6 bases and J 8 bases; bases outside gene matches: 10. Germline values: CDR1 WSHSY, CDR2 SAAADI. The CDR3 DNA follows: TGCGCCAGCAGGTCTCCGGGACTAGCGGGAATCTATGAGCAGTTCTTC. Translation: CASRSPGLAGIYEQFF.

This chain joins TRBV7-9 and TRBJ2-7; 7 bases line up with TRBD1. This CDR3 region has 12 residues. J gave up 7 bases and V 3 bases, and 3 bases lay outside the gene matches. CDR1 and CDR2 from the germline V gene are SEHNR and FQNEAQ (reference sequence). The CDR3: CASSFPDREQYF. DNA of the CDR3: TGTGCCAGCAGCTTCCCGGACAGGGAGCAGTACTTC.

The chain carries TRBV5-1 and TRBJ2-7; 10 bases are a match to TRBD2. Germline loops: CDR1 SGHRS, CDR2 YFSETQ. The CDR3 totals 16 residues. The junction had 7 bases not matched to a gene; V was cut back by 1 base and J by 3 bases. CDR3 residues: CASSLRLAGEGYEQYF. The CDR3, as DNA: TGCGCCAGCAGCTTGCGACTAGCGGGCGAGGGCTACGAGCAGTACTTC.

The chain joins TRBV10-1 to TRBJ1-5; 9 bases match TRBD1. The length of the CDR3 is 17 residues. Germline V lookup: CDR1 WNHNN, CDR2 SYGVQD (reference sequence). The V and J ends lost 9 bases and 0 bases, in that order; junction bases with no gene match: 12. CDR3 sequence (DNA): TGCGCCAGACACGACAGGGGGAGGGGTAGTAGCAATCAGCCCCAGCATTTT. As protein: CARHDRGRGSSNQPQHF.

This rearrangement joins TRBV28 to TRBJ2-7, with D possibly TRBD2 on 6 matching bases. The V end lost 8 bases, the J end lost 5 bases, and 19 bases lay between the germline ends. This CDR3 has 14 residues. Germline-derived CDR1 and CDR2 are MDHEN and SYDVKM. The CDR3 DNA reads TGTGCCAGCGCTGTGGGGGGTCCTGGGGACGAGCAGTACTTC. This encodes CASAVGGPGDEQYF. Complete variable domain (other parts from reference TRBV28 and TRBJ2-7): DVKVTQSSRYLVKRTGEKVFLECVQDMDHENMFWYRQDPGLGLRLIYFSYDVKMKEKGDIPEGYSVSREKKERFSLILESASTNQTSMYLCASAVGGPGDEQYFGPGTRLTVT.

V usage is TRBV7-9 and J usage is TRBJ2-7; D is undetermined. The CDR3 consists of 12 residues. Trimming pared 2 bases from V and 3 bases from J, leaving 5 bases between. CDR1 and CDR2 from the germline V gene are SEHNR and FQNEAQ (reference sequence). CDR3 loop: CASSLSFYEQYF. CDR3 nucleotide sequence: TGTGCCAGCAGCTTATCCTTCTACGAGCAGTACTTC.

The rearrangement uses TRBV4-3 and TRBJ1-4, with D uncertain. The CDR3 length is 17 residues. V was clipped by 0 bases and J by 8 bases, with 19 bases between them. Germline CDR1 is LGHNA and CDR2 is YSLEER. This CDR3 is CASSQDPRSERREKLFF. CDR3 DNA: TGCGCCAGCAGCCAAGATCCTAGGAGCGAACGGAGAGAAAAACTGTTTTTT.

The chain combines TRBV28 with TRBJ1-5, with 7 bases matching TRBD1. This CDR3 has 15 amino acids. V shed 5 bases, J shed 2 bases, and the junction held 6 bases outside the gene matches. The germline gives CDR1 MDHEN, CDR2 SYDVKM. The CDR3 DNA is TGTGCCAGCAGTCAAGGGGGCGAAGGCAATCAGCCCCAGCATTTT. It yields the protein CASSQGGEGNQPQHF.